The clone carrying this T cell receptor (beta chain) was picked up many times. The data originate from a study of T-cell reconstitution after alpha-beta-depleted transplantation in children. Unique molecular identifiers were incorporated into the prepared TCRbeta library. From the PCR reads, TCRdb called clonotypes with MiXCR, one entry per CDR3 protein. The sample yields 200,000 to 250,000 distinct CDR3 sequences, 8.5% to 10% seen once. The input for sequencing was PBMCs from the stem cell graft donor, taken from the stem cell graft. This receptor was taken from a human donor who donated a stem cell graft to a child with acute lymphoblastic leukemia.

This chain's CDR3 is CASSLGGLAGTQETQYF. As DNA, the CDR3 is TGTGCCAGCAGCTTAGGGGGACTAGCAGGCACCCAAGAGACCCAGTACTTC. The chain carries TRBV7-8 and TRBJ2-5; 9 positions match TRBD2. The germline CDR1 and CDR2 sequences are SGHVS and FQNEAQ. The CDR3 consists of 17 residues. V dropped 1 base and J dropped 1; count of bases not matched to a gene: 7.